This T cell receptor beta chain was captured in a study of T cells in Graves' hyperthyroidism and ophthalmopathy. Study-wide findings and caveats: Among thyroid clonotypes expanded above 0.001, most also appeared in blood.

Subjects with ophthalmopathy showed a Clinical Activity Score no lower than 3, a NOSPECS grade no lower than 4, and a duration shorter than 3 months. Thyroid ultrasound, orbital computed tomography, clinical symptoms, and serum thyroxine and TRAb underpinned diagnoses. V lost 7 bases and J lost 1; bases outside the gene matches: 9. The CDR3 length is 16 residues. The germline V gene encodes CDR1 KGHDR and CDR2 SFDVKD. RNA transcripts served as the template for amplifying TCR beta CDR3 regions. First-round RT-PCR of the TCR CDR3 relied on the HTBI primer set. Using its own MiXCR run on the multiplex PCR reads, TCRdb lists one record per CDR3 protein. This sample has over 400,000 distinct CDR3 sequences; around a fifth occur once, and the top ten carry approximately 49%. A note on this clonotype: The antigen remains undetermined.

The clonotype was recovered from a woman aged 70 to 79 with Graves' ophthalmopathy. The chain combines TRBV24-1 with TRBJ2-5; 9 nucleotides line up with TRBD1. Source material: blood. For the CDR3, the DNA is TGTGCCACCAGCCACTTCCGGGACAGGGTCCAAGAGACCCAGTACTTC. Protein: CATSHFRDRVQETQYF.